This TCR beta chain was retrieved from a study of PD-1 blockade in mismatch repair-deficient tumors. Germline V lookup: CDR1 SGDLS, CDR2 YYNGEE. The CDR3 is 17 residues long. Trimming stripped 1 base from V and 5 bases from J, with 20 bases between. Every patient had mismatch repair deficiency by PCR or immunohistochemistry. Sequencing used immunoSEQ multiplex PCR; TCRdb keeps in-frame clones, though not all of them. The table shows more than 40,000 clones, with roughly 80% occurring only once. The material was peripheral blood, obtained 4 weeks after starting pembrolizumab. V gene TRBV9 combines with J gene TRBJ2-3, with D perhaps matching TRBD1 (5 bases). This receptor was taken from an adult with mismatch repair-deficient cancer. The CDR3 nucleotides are TGTGCCAGCAGCGTATCAGACAGCCTTTGTGAAATAGATACGCAGTATTTT. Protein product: CASSVSDSLCEIDTQYF.